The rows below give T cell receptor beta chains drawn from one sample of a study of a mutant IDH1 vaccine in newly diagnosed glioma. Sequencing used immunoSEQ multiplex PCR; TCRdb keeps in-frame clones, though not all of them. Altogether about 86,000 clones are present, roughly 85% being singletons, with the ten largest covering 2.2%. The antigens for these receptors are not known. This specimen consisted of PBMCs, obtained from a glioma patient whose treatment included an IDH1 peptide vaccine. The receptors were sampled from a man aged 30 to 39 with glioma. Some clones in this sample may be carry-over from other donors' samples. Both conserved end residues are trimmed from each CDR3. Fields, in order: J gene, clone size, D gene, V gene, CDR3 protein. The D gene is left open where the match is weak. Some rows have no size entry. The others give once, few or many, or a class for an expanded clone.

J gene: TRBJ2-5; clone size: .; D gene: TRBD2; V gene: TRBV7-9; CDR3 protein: ASSRTREAPGETQY
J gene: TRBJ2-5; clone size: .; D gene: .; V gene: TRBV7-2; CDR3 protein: ASSYVTVGKTQY
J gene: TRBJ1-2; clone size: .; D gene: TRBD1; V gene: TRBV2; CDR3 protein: ATGGQGGGYT
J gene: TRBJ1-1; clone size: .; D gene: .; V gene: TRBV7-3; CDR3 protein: ASSLFGRDDEAF
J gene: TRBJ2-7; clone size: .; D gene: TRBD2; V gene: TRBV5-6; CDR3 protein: ASSVGGTPH
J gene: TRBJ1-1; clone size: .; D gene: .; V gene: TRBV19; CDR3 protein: ATSSTANTEAF
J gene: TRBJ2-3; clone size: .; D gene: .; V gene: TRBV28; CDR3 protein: ASSQTGWSTDTQY
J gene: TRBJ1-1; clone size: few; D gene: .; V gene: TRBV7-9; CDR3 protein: ASSLLGADTEAF
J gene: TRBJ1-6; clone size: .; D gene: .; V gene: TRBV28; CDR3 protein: ASSLGGTSNSPLH
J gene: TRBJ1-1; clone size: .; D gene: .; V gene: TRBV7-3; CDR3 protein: ASSTGLDTEAF
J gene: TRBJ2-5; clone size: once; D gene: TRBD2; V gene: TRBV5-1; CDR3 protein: ASSPGTSGALQETQY
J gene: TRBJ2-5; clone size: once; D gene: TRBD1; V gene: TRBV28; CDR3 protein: ASSFDRGETQY
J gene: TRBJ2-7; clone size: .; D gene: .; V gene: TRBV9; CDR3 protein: ASSVDSTPIYEQY
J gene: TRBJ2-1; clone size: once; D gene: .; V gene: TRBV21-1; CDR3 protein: ASTWPNGPYNEQF
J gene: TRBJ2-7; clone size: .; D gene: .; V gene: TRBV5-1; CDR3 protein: ASSLALNPYEQY
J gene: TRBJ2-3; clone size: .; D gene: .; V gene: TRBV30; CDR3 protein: ASTRETDTQY
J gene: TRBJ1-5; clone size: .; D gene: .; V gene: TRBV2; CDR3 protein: ASSEGTAGRQPQH
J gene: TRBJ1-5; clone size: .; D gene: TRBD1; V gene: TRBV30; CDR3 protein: AWNQQGSQPQH